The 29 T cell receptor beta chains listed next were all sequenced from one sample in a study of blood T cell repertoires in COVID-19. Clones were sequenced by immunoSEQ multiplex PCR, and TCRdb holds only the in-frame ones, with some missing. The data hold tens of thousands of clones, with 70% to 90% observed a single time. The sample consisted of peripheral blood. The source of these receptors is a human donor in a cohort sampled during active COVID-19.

The CDR3: CASSSDFGPPLHF. The CDR3 DNA follows: TGTGCCAGCAGTTCGGACTTTGGCCCACCCCTCCACTTT. The chain links TRBV12-3 or TRBV12-4 to TRBJ1-6; D is undetermined. The V end was cut by 4 bases, the J end by 11 bases, with 12 bases between. This CDR3 has 13 residues.

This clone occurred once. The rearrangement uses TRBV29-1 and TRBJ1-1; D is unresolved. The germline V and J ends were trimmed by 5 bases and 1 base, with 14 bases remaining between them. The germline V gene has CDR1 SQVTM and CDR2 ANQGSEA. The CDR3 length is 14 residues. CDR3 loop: CSVIRGLPNTEAFF. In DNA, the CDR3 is TGCAGCGTTATCCGCGGACTCCCGAACACTGAAGCTTTCTTT.

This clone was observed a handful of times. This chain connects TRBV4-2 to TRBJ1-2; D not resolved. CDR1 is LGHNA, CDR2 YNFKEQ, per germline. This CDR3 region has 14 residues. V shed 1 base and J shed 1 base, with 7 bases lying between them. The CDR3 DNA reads TGTGCCAGCAGCCAAGTAGGAGGTAACTATGGCTACACCTTC. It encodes CASSQVGGNYGYTF.

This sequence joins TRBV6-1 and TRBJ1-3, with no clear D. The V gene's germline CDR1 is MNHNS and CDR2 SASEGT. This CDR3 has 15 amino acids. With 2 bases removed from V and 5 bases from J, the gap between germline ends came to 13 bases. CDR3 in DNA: TGTGCCAGCAGTGAAATCAGGATGTCTCGAAACACCATATATTTT. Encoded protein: CASSEIRMSRNTIYF.

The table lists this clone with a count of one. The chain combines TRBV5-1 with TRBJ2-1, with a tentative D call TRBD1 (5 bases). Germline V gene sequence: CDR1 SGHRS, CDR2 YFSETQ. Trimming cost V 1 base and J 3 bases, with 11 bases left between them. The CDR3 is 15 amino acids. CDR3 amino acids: CASSLWAGYYNEQFF. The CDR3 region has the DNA TGCGCCAGCAGCTTGTGGGCAGGGTACTACAATGAGCAGTTCTTC. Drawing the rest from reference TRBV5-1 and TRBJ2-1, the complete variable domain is KAGVTQTPRYLIKTRGQQVTLSCSPISGHRSVSWYQQTPGQGLQFLFEYFSETQRNKGNFPGRFSGRQFSNSRSEMNVSTLELGDSALYLCASSLWAGYYNEQFFGPGTRLTVL.

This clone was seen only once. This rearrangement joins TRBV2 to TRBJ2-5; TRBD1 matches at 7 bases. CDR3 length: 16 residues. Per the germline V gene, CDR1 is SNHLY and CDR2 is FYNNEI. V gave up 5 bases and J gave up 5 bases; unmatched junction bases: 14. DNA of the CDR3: TGTGCCAGCAGTCCACTTTTTACAGGGGTCGGGGAGACCCAGTACTTC. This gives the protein CASSPLFTGVGETQYF.

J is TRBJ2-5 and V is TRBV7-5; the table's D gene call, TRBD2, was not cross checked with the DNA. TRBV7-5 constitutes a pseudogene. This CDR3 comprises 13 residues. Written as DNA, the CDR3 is TGTGTCAGAAGCTTAGTCAAGAGGGAGACCCAGTACTTC. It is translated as CVRSLVKRETQYF.

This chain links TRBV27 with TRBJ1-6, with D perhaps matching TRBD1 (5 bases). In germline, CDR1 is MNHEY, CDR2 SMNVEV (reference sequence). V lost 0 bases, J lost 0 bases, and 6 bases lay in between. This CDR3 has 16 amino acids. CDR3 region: CASSLSRVSYNSPLHF. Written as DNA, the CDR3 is TGTGCCAGCAGTTTATCCAGGGTCTCCTATAATTCACCCCTCCACTTT.

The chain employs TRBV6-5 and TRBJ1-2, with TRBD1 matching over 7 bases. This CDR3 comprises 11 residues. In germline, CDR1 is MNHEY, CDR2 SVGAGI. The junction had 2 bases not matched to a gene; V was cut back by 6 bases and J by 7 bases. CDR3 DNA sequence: TGTGCCAGCAGCGACAGGGCTGGCTACACCTTC. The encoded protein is CASSDRAGYTF.

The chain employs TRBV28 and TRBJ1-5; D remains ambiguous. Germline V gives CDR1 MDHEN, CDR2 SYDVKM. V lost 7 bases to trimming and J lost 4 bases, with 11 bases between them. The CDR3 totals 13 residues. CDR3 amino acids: CASTLWLNQPQHF. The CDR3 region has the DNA TGTGCCAGCACCCTGTGGCTTAATCAGCCCCAGCATTTT.

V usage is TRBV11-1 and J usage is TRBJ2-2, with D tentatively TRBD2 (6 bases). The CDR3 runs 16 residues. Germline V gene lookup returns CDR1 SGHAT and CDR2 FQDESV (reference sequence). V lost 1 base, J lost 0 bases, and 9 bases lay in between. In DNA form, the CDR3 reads TGTGCCAGCAGCTTAGTCGGGGGAACGAACACCGGGGAGCTGTTTTTT. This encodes CASSLVGGTNTGELFF.

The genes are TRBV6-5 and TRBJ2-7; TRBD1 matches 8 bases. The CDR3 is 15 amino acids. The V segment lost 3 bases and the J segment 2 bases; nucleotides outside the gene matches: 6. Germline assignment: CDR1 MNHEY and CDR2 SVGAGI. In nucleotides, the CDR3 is TGTGCCAGCAGTTATCTACAGGGGGAGGCCTACGAGCAGTACTTC. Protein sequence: CASSYLQGEAYEQYF.

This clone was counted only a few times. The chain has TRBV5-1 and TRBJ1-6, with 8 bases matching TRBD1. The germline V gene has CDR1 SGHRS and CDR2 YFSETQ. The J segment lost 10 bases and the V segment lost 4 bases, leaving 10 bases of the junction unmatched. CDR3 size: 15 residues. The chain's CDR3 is CASSLAWTGISPLHF. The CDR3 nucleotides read TGCGCCAGCAGCCTTGCTTGGACAGGGATCTCACCCCTCCACTTT.

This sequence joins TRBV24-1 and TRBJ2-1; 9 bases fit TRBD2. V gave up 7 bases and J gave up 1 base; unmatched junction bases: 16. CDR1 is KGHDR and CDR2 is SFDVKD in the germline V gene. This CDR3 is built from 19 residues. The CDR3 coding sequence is TGTGCCACCAGGGCTGCGGGAGGGCCGGTTGTTTGGTCCTACAATGAGCAGTTCTTC. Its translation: CATRAAGGPVVWSYNEQFF.

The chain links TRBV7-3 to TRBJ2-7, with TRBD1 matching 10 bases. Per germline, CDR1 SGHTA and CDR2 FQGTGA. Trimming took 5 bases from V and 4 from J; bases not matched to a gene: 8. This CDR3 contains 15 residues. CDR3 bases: TGTGCCAGCAGCCCGGACAGGGGGTATATGTACGAGCAGTACTTC. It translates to CASSPDRGYMYEQYF. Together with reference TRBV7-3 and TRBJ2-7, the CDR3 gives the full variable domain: GAGVSQTPSNKVTEKGKYVELRCDPISGHTALYWYRQSLGQGPEFLIYFQGTGAADDSGLPNDRFFAVRPEGSVSTLKIQRTERGDSAVYLCASSPDRGYMYEQYFGPGTRLTVT.

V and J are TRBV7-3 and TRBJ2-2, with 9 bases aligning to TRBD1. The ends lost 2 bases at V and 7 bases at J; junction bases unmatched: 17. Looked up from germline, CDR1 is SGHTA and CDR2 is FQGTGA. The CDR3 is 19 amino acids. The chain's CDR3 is CASSLRGYWGQGRIGELFF. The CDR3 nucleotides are TGTGCCAGCAGCTTACGGGGGTATTGGGGACAGGGTCGGATCGGGGAGCTGTTTTTT.

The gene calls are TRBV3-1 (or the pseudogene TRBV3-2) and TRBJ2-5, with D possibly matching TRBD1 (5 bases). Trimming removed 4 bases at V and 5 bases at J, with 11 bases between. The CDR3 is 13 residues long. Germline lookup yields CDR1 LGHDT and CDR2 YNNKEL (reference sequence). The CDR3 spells CASSPDIGETQYF. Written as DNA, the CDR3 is TGTGCCAGCAGCCCGGACATTGGGGAGACCCAGTACTTC.

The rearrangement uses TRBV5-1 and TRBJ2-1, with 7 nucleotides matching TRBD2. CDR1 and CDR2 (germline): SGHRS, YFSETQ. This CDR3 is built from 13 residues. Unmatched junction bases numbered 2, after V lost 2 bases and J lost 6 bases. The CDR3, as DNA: TGCGCCAGCAGCTTAGCGGGATCCAATGAGCAGTTCTTC. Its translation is CASSLAGSNEQFF.

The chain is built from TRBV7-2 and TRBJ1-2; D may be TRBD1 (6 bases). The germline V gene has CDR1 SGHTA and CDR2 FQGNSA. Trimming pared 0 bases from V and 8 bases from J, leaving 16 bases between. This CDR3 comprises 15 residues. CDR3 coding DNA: TGTGCCAGCAGCTTAGCGGGTTGGGGGCAAGAGGGCTACACCTTC. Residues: CASSLAGWGQEGYTF.

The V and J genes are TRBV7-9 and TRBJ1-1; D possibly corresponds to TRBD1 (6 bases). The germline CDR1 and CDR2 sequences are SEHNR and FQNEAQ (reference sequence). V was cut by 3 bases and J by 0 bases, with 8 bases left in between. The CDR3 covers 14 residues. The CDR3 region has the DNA TGTGCCAGCAGCTTTTGGACAGTGAACACTGAAGCTTTCTTT. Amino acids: CASSFWTVNTEAFF.

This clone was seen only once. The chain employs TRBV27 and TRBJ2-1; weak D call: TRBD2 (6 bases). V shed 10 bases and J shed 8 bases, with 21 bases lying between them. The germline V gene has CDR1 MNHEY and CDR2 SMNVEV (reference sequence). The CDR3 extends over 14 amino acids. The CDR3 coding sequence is TGTGCCACCGTCCGGGACTTAGGAGGCTATGAGCAGTTCTTC. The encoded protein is CATVRDLGGYEQFF.

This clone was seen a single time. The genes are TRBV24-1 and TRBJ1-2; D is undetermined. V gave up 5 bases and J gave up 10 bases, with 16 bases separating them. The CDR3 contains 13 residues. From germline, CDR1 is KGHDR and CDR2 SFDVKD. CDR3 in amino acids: CATSASGGSVYTF. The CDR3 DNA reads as TGTGCCACCAGTGCGTCAGGTGGGAGTGTCTACACCTTC.

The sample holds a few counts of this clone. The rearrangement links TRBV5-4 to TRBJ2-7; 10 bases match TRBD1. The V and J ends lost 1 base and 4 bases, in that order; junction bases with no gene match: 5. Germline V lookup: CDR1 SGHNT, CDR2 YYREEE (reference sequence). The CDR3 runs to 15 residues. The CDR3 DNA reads TGTGCCAGCAGCTTGCCCGGGACAGGGGCGTACGAGCAGTACTTC. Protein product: CASSLPGTGAYEQYF.

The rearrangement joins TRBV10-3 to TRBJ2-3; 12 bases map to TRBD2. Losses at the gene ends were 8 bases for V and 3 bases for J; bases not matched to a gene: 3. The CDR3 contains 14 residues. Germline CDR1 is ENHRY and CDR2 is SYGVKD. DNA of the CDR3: TGTGCCATCCGACTAGCGGGAGAAACAGATACGCAGTATTTT. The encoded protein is CAIRLAGETDTQYF.

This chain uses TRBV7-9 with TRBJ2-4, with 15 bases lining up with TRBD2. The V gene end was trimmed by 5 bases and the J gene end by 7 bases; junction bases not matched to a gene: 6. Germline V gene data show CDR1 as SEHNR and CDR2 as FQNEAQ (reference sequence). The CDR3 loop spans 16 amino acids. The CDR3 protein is CASSPRTSGRGNIQYF. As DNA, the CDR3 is TGTGCCAGCAGCCCAAGGACTAGCGGGAGGGGGAACATTCAGTACTTC. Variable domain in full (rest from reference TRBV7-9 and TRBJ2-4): DTGVSQNPRHKITKRGQNVTFRCDPISEHNRLYWYRQTLGQGPEFLTYFQNEAQLEKSRLLSDRFSAERPKGSFSTLEIQRTEQGDSAMYLCASSPRTSGRGNIQYFGAGTRLSVL.

The chain's CDR3 is CASRFTGVRSNQPQHF. CDR3 sequence (DNA): TGTGCCAGCAGGTTTACAGGCGTACGTTCCAATCAGCCCCAGCATTTT. The genes are TRBV28 and TRBJ1-5; TRBD1 is a possible D gene (5 bases). The CDR3 sequence is 16 residues long. V lost 6 bases and J lost 3, with 18 bases in between. CDR1 is MDHEN and CDR2 is SYDVKM in the germline V gene.

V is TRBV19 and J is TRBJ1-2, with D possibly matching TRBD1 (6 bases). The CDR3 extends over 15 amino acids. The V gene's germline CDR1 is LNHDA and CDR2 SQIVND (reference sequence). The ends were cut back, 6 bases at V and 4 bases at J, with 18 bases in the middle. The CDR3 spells CASSPSRGSPYGYTF. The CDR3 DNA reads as TGTGCCAGTAGCCCATCCAGGGGATCCCCCTATGGCTACACCTTC.

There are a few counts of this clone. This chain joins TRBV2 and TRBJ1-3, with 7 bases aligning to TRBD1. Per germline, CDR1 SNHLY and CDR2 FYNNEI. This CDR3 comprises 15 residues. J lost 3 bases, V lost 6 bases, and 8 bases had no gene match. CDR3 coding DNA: TGTGCCAGCAGAAGACAGGGAGTTGATGGAAACACCATATATTTT. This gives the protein CASRRQGVDGNTIYF.

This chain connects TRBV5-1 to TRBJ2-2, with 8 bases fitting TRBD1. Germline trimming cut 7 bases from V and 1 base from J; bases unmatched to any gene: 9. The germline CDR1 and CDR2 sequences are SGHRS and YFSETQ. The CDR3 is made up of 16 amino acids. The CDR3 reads CASARDRRVNTGELFF. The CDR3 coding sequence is TGCGCCAGCGCTCGGGACAGGAGAGTGAACACCGGGGAGCTGTTTTTT.